The 31 T cell receptor beta chains below all came from one sample that was sequenced in a study of cytomegalovirus exposure and HLA in healthy donors (dated by TCRdb to about 2017). Library generation was performed with the immunoSEQ multiplex PCR assay. For the multiplex PCR, a mixture combining 60 forward primers for TCR Vbeta segments and 13 reverse primers for TCR Jbeta segments was used. TCRdb provides this immuneACCESS table in a form limited to in-frame rearrangements. Some clones are lacking; in checked studies, under half of them reflect an unresolved V gene, and why the rest are absent is not known. The sample table records 65,000 to 100,000 clones; nearly 80% of these occur just once. About 6% of the sample comes from the top ten. Input material: PBMCs. These receptor sequences come from a female donor in good health and CMV-seronegative.

This clone has just a few counts. The J gene is TRBJ1-3, the V gene TRBV5-4, with D unresolved. From germline, CDR1 is SGHNT and CDR2 YYREEE (reference sequence). The V end lost 0 bases, the J end lost 0 bases, and 13 bases lay between the germline ends. This CDR3 has 17 amino acids. CDR3 sequence: CASSLGRRGASGNTIYF. In DNA form, the CDR3 reads TGTGCCAGCAGCTTGGGTCGTCGGGGAGCCTCTGGAAACACCATATATTTT.

V is TRBV2 and J is TRBJ1-5; 9 positions agree with TRBD1. V shed 6 bases and J 2 bases; nucleotides not matched to a gene: 8. Germline CDR1 and CDR2: SNHLY and FYNNEI. The CDR3 extends over 16 amino acids. Here the CDR3 DNA reads TGTGCCAGCAGGGGTCACAGGGGGCCGGGCAATCAGCCCCAGCATTTT. Translating gives CASRGHRGPGNQPQHF.

The chain combines TRBV4-3 with TRBJ1-5; no clear D gene. CDR1 and CDR2 from the germline V gene are LGHNA and YSLEER. The CDR3 extends over 16 amino acids. V was pared by 0 bases and J by 8 bases, with 17 bases between. The CDR3 bases are TGCGCCAGCAGCCAAGATCTTGGAGGCACTCCGAAGCCCCAGCATTTT. Protein: CASSQDLGGTPKPQHF.

The chain is built from TRBV7-8 and TRBJ2-5; unclear D gene. The CDR3 runs 15 residues. Trimming shortened V by 0 bases and J by 5 bases, and 13 bases separated the two germline ends. Germline values: CDR1 SGHVS, CDR2 FQNEAQ. CDR3 in amino acids: CASSLAFSPGETQYF. The CDR3 DNA reads as TGTGCCAGCAGCTTAGCGTTCAGCCCCGGGGAGACCCAGTACTTC.

Written as DNA, the CDR3 is TGTGCCTGGAGGTTTGGGGGGGGTTCCTACAATGAGCAGTTCTTC. It codes for CAWRFGGGSYNEQFF. This chain joins TRBV30 and TRBJ2-1; 7 bases agree with TRBD2. Looked up from germline, CDR1 is GTSNPN and CDR2 is SVGIG (reference sequence). This CDR3 is built from 15 residues. J gave up 1 base and V 3 bases, and 6 bases lay outside the gene matches.

The genes are TRBV7-2 and TRBJ2-1; perhaps TRBD2 as D (7 bases). Trimming stripped 6 bases from V and 7 bases from J, with 25 bases between. CDR3 length: 17 amino acids. Looked up from germline, CDR1 is SGHTA and CDR2 is FQGNSA. CDR3 bases: TGTGCCAGCAGTATGTTTCGAGGGGGGGGCCTGGGGAATGAGCAGTTCTTC. Protein product: CASSMFRGGGLGNEQFF. Full variable domain (rest looked up from reference TRBV7-2 and TRBJ2-1): GAGVSQSPSNKVTEKGKDVELRCDPISGHTALYWYRQSLGQGLEFLIYFQGNSAPDKSGLPSDRFSAERTGGSVSTLTIQRTQQEDSAVYLCASSMFRGGGLGNEQFFGPGTRLTVL.

V gene TRBV18 combines with J gene TRBJ2-7, with 9 bases fitting TRBD2. The germline gives CDR1 KGHSH, CDR2 LQKENI. The CDR3 spans 16 residues. V lost 6 bases and J lost 1; bases outside the gene matches: 10. In DNA, the CDR3 is TGTGCCAGCTCGCCTACCACAGCGGGGGGATCCTACGAGCAGTACTTC. Translating it yields CASSPTTAGGSYEQYF.

The chain has TRBV28 and TRBJ1-2, with a tentative D call TRBD1 (5 bases). There are 15 residues in the CDR3. Germline-derived CDR1 and CDR2 are MDHEN and SYDVKM. Trimming removed 6 bases at V and 0 bases at J, with 14 bases between. This CDR3 is CASRPPGGANYGYTF. Here the CDR3 DNA reads TGTGCCAGCAGGCCACCCGGGGGAGCTAACTATGGCTACACCTTC.

The rearrangement links TRBV19 to TRBJ2-1, with a weak D call TRBD1 (6 bases). This CDR3 has 15 residues. Germline lookup yields CDR1 LNHDA and CDR2 SQIVND (reference sequence). The ends were cut back, 7 bases at V and 5 bases at J, with 18 bases in the middle. The CDR3 here is CASIPRIGTHNEQFF. In DNA form, the CDR3 reads TGTGCCAGTATCCCCCGAATTGGGACACACAATGAGCAGTTCTTC.

The J gene is TRBJ2-7, the V gene TRBV2, with 12 bases identical to TRBD2. Germline CDR1 reads SNHLY; CDR2 reads FYNNEI. Trimming cost V 6 bases and J 3 bases; bases outside gene matches: 6. The CDR3 has 15 amino acids. The CDR3 bases are TGTGCCAGCAGCAAAACTAGCGGGGGGATCTACGAGCAGTACTTC. It codes for CASSKTSGGIYEQYF.

The V and J genes are TRBV28 and TRBJ2-7, with D perhaps matching TRBD1 (6 bases). CDR3 size: 12 residues. V lost 5 bases, J lost 6 bases, and 11 bases lay in between. Germline assignment: CDR1 MDHEN and CDR2 SYDVKM. This chain's CDR3 is CASSPTGSEQYF. CDR3 nucleotides: TGTGCCAGCAGTCCAACAGGGAGCGAGCAGTACTTC.

The J gene is TRBJ2-3, the V gene TRBV7-6, with 8 positions matching TRBD1. This CDR3 spans 16 amino acids. V dropped 5 bases and J dropped 2; count of bases not matched to a gene: 9. CDR1 and CDR2 (germline): SGHVS, FNYEAQ. The CDR3 spells CASSPVGQGPTDTQYF. The DNA for the CDR3 is TGTGCCAGCAGCCCCGTAGGACAGGGACCCACAGATACGCAGTATTTT.

The chain links TRBV9 to TRBJ1-3; D gene unclear. The germline V gene encodes CDR1 SGDLS and CDR2 YYNGEE. The CDR3 covers 12 residues. The V end was cut by 4 bases, the J end by 5 bases, with 7 bases between. The CDR3: CASSPHRNTIYF. DNA for the CDR3: TGTGCCAGCAGCCCCCACAGAAACACCATATATTTT.

This chain uses TRBV27 with TRBJ2-7, with TRBD1 matching 9 bases. The trim removed 4 bases at V and 1 base at J, leaving 8 bases unmatched. The CDR3 has 16 residues. Germline V CDR1 and CDR2: MNHEY, SMNVEV (reference sequence). The CDR3 protein is CASSSRNRGQSYEQYF. Here the CDR3 DNA reads TGTGCCAGCAGTTCCCGGAACAGGGGGCAATCCTACGAGCAGTACTTC.

The gene calls are TRBV28 and TRBJ1-1; D is possibly TRBD1 (5 bases). The germline CDR1 and CDR2 sequences are MDHEN and SYDVKM. The CDR3 is made up of 14 amino acids. The ends were cut back, 3 bases at V and 4 bases at J, with 12 bases in the middle. CDR3 sequence (DNA): TGTGCCAGCAGTTTTTGGGGCGGAATCACTGAAGCTTTCTTT. Its protein product is CASSFWGGITEAFF.

The rearrangement links TRBV15 to TRBJ1-5; D might be TRBD1 (6 bases). V was pared by 4 bases and J by 3 bases, with 13 bases between. The CDR3 runs to 15 residues. CDR1 and CDR2 from the germline V gene are LNHNV and YYDKDF (reference sequence). The CDR3 loop reads CATSKDTGNNQPQHF. The CDR3 DNA reads as TGTGCCACCAGCAAAGATACAGGGAACAATCAGCCCCAGCATTTT.

This clone was detected once. The V gene is TRBV19, the J gene TRBJ2-5; possible D gene TRBD2, 5 bases. CDR3 length: 14 residues. Looked up from germline, CDR1 is LNHDA and CDR2 is SQIVND (reference sequence). Trimming took 9 bases from V and 4 from J, leaving 18 bases between them. The CDR3: CASRRTHGLETQYF. The CDR3 DNA sequence: TGTGCCAGCCGGAGGACCCACGGTTTAGAGACCCAGTACTTC.

This sequence joins TRBV28 and TRBJ1-5; D uncertain. V lost 5 bases and J lost 0, with 5 bases in between. The CDR3 is 13 amino acids. The germline CDR1 and CDR2 sequences are MDHEN and SYDVKM. The CDR3 region is CASSADSNQPQHF. CDR3 coding DNA: TGTGCCAGCAGTGCAGATAGCAATCAGCCCCAGCATTTT. The full variable domain, its missing parts supplied by reference TRBV28 and TRBJ1-5, is DVKVTQSSRYLVKRTGEKVFLECVQDMDHENMFWYRQDPGLGLRLIYFSYDVKMKEKGDIPEGYSVSREKKERFSLILESASTNQTSMYLCASSADSNQPQHFGDGTRLSIL.

The V gene is TRBV30, the J gene TRBJ1-2, with D perhaps matching TRBD1 (6 bases). V lost 4 bases to trimming and J lost 0 bases, with 9 bases between them. CDR1 GTSNPN and CDR2 SVGIG come from the germline V gene (reference sequence). The CDR3 extends over 13 amino acids. The CDR3 bases are TGTGCCTGGATTCGACAGGCTAACTATGGCTACACCTTC. This encodes CAWIRQANYGYTF.

This chain uses TRBV28 with TRBJ2-5, with 7 bases aligning to TRBD1. The CDR3 is 14 amino acids. Germline V gene lookup returns CDR1 MDHEN and CDR2 SYDVKM. V shed 7 bases, J shed 5 bases, and the junction held 10 bases outside the gene matches. Here the CDR3 reads CASNRRTGWETQYF. CDR3 sequence (DNA): TGTGCCAGCAACCGCCGGACAGGATGGGAGACCCAGTACTTC.

V is TRBV5-4 and J is TRBJ1-2; D perhaps matches TRBD1 (6 bases). The V end lost 3 bases, the J end lost 5 bases, and 17 bases lay between the germline ends. This CDR3 is built from 15 residues. Germline V gene data show CDR1 as SGHNT and CDR2 as YYREEE (reference sequence). The CDR3 DNA reads as TGTGCCAGCAGCTCACAGGGAAGGGCGATGTATGGCTACACCTTC. Amino acids: CASSSQGRAMYGYTF.

The CDR3 coding sequence is TGCGCCAGCAGCATTACGGGACTAGCGGGAGCAGATACGCAGTATTTT. Translation gives CASSITGLAGADTQYF. The chain carries TRBV5-1 and TRBJ2-3; 14 bases line up with TRBD2. With 4 bases clipped from V and 4 bases from J, the junction kept 5 bases outside the gene matches. Germline CDR1 reads SGHRS; CDR2 reads YFSETQ. CDR3 size: 16 residues.

This chain joins TRBV5-1 and TRBJ1-1, with no clear D. This CDR3 has 14 amino acids. V dropped 0 bases and J dropped 0 bases, with 6 bases sitting between them. CDR1 is SGHRS and CDR2 is YFSETQ in the germline V gene. CDR3 sequence reads: CASSLEPMNTEAFF. CDR3 coding DNA: TGCGCCAGCAGCTTGGAACCTATGAACACTGAAGCTTTCTTT.

This chain uses TRBV27 with TRBJ2-1, with 12 bases identical to TRBD2. The CDR3 contains 13 residues. V dropped 6 bases and J dropped 8; count of bases not matched to a gene: 2. Per the germline V gene, CDR1 is MNHEY and CDR2 is SMNVEV (reference sequence). DNA of the CDR3: TGTGCCAGCAGGACTAGCGGGAGCTATGAGCAGTTCTTC. It encodes CASRTSGSYEQFF.

The chain joins TRBV5-4 to TRBJ2-7, with 8 bases aligning to TRBD1. Germline V gene lookup returns CDR1 SGHNT and CDR2 YYREEE (reference sequence). Unmatched junction bases numbered 6, after V lost 0 bases and J lost 1 base. The CDR3 sequence is 16 residues long. The CDR3 sequence is CASSLAGRQGSYEQYF. In nucleotides, the CDR3 is TGTGCCAGCAGCTTGGCCGGGAGACAGGGGTCCTACGAGCAGTACTTC.

This clone was detected a few times. The chain carries TRBV7-6 and TRBJ1-4; D is uncertain. Germline assignment: CDR1 SGHVS and CDR2 FNYEAQ. V was cut by 3 bases and J by 4 bases, with 6 bases left in between. The CDR3 consists of 13 residues. The CDR3 sequence: CASSLSRNEKLFF. The CDR3 coding sequence is TGTGCCAGCAGCTTGTCCCGTAATGAAAAACTGTTTTTT. Full variable domain (missing parts from reference TRBV7-6 and TRBJ1-4): GAGVSQSPRYKVTKRGQDVALRCDPISGHVSLYWYRQALGQGPEFLTYFNYEAQQDKSGLPNDRFSAERPEGSISTLTIQRTEQRDSAMYRCASSLSRNEKLFFGSGTQLSVL.

V is TRBV7-7 and J is TRBJ2-1; 9 positions agree with TRBD1. The CDR3 contains 14 residues. Germline CDR1 reads SSHAT; CDR2 reads FNYEAQ (reference sequence). This CDR3 reads CASSPGQGSPEQFF. CDR3 coding DNA: TGTGCTAGCTCTCCGGGACAGGGCTCACCTGAGCAGTTCTTC.

The genes are TRBV5-4 and TRBJ1-4; the match to TRBD1 covers 8 bases. The CDR3 has 16 residues. Trimming at V came to 5 bases and at J to 3 bases, leaving 9 bases not matched to a gene. CDR1 and CDR2 (germline): SGHNT, YYREEE (reference sequence). CDR3 sequence: CASRSRGRGANEKLFF. In nucleotides, the CDR3 is TGTGCCAGCAGGTCCAGGGGGCGCGGGGCTAATGAAAAACTGTTTTTT.

This clone was counted between two and nine times. The rearrangement joins TRBV5-5 to TRBJ1-1, with 8 positions matching TRBD1. The germline gives CDR1 SGHKS, CDR2 YYEKEE (reference sequence). This CDR3 contains 15 residues. J was trimmed by 4 bases and V by 0 bases; bases with no gene match: 5. In nucleotides, the CDR3 is TGTGCCAGCAGCTTGGGACAGGGGTGGGGCACTGAAGCTTTCTTT. Its protein product is CASSLGQGWGTEAFF.

The chain joins TRBV7-8 to TRBJ1-2, with D tentatively TRBD1 (6 bases). Germline CDR1 is SGHVS and CDR2 is FQNEAQ. The CDR3 extends over 12 amino acids. Trimming cost V 5 bases and J 4 bases, with 8 bases left between them. For the CDR3, the DNA is TGTGCCAGCAGCCCGGACAGCTATGGCTACACCTTC. This sequence encodes CASSPDSYGYTF.

This rearrangement joins TRBV6-6 to TRBJ2-2; no definite D call. The CDR3 spans 15 residues. With 4 bases removed from V and 4 bases from J, the gap between germline ends came to 13 bases. The germline V gene encodes CDR1 MNHNY and CDR2 SVGAGI (reference sequence). The DNA for the CDR3 is TGTGCCAGCAGTTTCGGCCAGGAACCCACCGGGGAGCTGTTTTTT. It encodes CASSFGQEPTGELFF.